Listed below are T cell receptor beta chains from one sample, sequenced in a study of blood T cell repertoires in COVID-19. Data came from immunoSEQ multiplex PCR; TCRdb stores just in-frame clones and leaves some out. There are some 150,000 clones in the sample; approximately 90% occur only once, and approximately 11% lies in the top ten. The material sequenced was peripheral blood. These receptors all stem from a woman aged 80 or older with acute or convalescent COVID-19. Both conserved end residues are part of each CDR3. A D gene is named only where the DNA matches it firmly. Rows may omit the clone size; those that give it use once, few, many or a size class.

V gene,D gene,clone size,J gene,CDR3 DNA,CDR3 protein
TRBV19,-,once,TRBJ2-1,TGTGCCAGTTCGGCTAGTTCCAATGAGCAGTTCTTC,CASSASSNEQFF
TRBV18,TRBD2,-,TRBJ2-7,TGTGCCAGCTCAAGGACTAGCGGGGGTTCCTACGAGCAGTACTTC,CASSRTSGGSYEQYF
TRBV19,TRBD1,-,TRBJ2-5,TGTGCCAGTAGTATAGGGGACAGGGGTGAGACCCAGTACTTC,CASSIGDRGETQYF
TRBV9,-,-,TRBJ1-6,TGTGCCAGCAGCCTTAGGGGGAATTCACCCCTCCACTTT,CASSLRGNSPLHF
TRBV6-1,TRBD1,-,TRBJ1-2,TGTGCCAGCAGTGGGGTTAATGGCAGGGGGCACGGTGGCTACACCTTC,CASSGVNGRGHGGYTF
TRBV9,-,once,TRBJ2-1,TGTGCCAGCAGCGAGAGAGGACTCGGACCTTTCCAGTTCTTC,CASSERGLGPFQFF
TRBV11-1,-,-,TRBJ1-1,TGTGCCAGCAGCTTCCAGGGCGCCACTGAAGCTTTCTTT,CASSFQGATEAFF
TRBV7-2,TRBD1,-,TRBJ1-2,TGTGCCAGCAGCTTATACGGACAGGGCGGGGGCTACACCTTC,CASSLYGQGGGYTF
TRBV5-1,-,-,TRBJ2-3,TGCGCCAGCAGCTTCAACTCTCCAGGGGATACGCAGTATTTT,CASSFNSPGDTQYF
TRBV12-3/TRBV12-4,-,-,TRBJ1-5,TGTGCCAGCTCCGACAGATATCAGCCCCAGCATTTT,CASSDRYQPQHF
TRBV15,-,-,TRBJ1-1,TGTGCCACCAGCAGAGATCGAAGCGGGAGCGGGGGGACTGAAGCTTTCTTT,CATSRDRSGSGGTEAFF
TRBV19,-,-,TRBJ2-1,TGTGCCAGTATAGAGGGGGGGCAGCAGTTCTTC,CASIEGGQQFF
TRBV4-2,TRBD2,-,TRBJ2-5,TGTGCCAGCAGACTTTCGAGCGGGGGGGGACAAGAGACCCAGTACTTC,CASRLSSGGGQETQYF
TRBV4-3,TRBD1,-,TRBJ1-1,TGCGCCAGCAGCCAAGATAACAGGGGAGGCACTGAAGCTTTCTTT,CASSQDNRGGTEAFF
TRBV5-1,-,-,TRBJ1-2,TGCGCCAGCAGCTTGGGGCGGGGGCTTACCTATGGCTACACCTTC,CASSLGRGLTYGYTF
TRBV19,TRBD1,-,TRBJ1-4,TGTGCCAGTAGTCGGACAGGAACCGAGGGGGAAAAACTGTTTTTT,CASSRTGTEGEKLFF
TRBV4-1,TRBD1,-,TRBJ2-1,TGCGCCAGCAGCTCGGGACAGAATTTTGCCTCCTACAATGAGCAGTTCTTC,CASSSGQNFASYNEQFF
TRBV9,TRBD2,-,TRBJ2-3,TGTGCCAGCAGCCCCTGGACTAGCCGGGGCACAGATACGCAGTATTTT,CASSPWTSRGTDTQYF
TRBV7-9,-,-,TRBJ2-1,TGTGCCACCCTACGACAGACACCTTTGGAGGAGCAGTTCTTC,CATLRQTPLEEQFF
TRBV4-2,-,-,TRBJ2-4,TGTGCCAGCAGCCAAGATCAAGGGGTCGGCAAAAACATTCAGTACTTC,CASSQDQGVGKNIQYF
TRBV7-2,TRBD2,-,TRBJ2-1,TGTGCCAGCAGCGGCGTTAGCGGGGGGGCGGTTGAGCAGTTCTTC,CASSGVSGGAVEQFF
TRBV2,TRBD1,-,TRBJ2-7,TGTGCCAGCAGGGGGGACAGGGACTACGAGCAGTACTTC,CASRGDRDYEQYF
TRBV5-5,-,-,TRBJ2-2,TGTGCCAGCAGCTTGGCCGGGGTCAGAAACACCGGGGAGCTGTTTTTT,CASSLAGVRNTGELFF
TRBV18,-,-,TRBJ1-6,TGTGCCAGCTCACCAACGGGGAATGGGAATTCACCCCTCCACTTT,CASSPTGNGNSPLHF
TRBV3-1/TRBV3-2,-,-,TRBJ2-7,TGTGCCAGCAGCCGGGGGGACTTCTCCTACGAGCAGTACTTC,CASSRGDFSYEQYF
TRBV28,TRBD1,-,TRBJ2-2,TGTGCCAGCAGTAGCCCGGGACAGGGGGCCCTCGGGGGCGGGGAGCTGTTTTTT,CASSSPGQGALGGGELFF
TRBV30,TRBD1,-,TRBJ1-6,TGTGCCTGGAGTGTAGGACAGGCTTTAACCCTCCACTTT,CAWSVGQALTLHF
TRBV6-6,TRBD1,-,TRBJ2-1,TGTGCCAGCCTCGGCCGGGACAGGCGAAACAATGAGCAGTTCTTC,CASLGRDRRNNEQFF
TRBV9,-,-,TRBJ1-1,TGTGCCAGCAGCGTAAGGGGAAGCTGGAACACTGAAGCTTTCTTT,CASSVRGSWNTEAFF
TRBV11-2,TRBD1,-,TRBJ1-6,TGTGCCAGCAGCTTACAGTTGACAGGGTTGCTGAACGATTCACCCCTCCACTTT,CASSLQLTGLLNDSPLHF
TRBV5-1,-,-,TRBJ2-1,TGCGCCAGCAGCTTGGTGGCAGGGTCATACAATGAGCAGTTCTTC,CASSLVAGSYNEQFF
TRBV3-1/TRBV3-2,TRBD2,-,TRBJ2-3,TGTGCCAGCACAAGCGGGGGGGGCACAGATACGCAGTATTTT,CASTSGGGTDTQYF
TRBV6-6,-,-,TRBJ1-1,TGTGCCAGCAGTACCTTTAGGGGTAGGGACACTGAAGCTTTCTTT,CASSTFRGRDTEAFF
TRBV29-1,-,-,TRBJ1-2,TGCAGCGTTGGCCTAACACAGGACTATGGCTACACCTTC,CSVGLTQDYGYTF
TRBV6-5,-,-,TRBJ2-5,TGTGCCAGCAGTTACTCGAAGAACAGTGAGACCCAGTACTTC,CASSYSKNSETQYF
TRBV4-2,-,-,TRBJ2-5,TGTGCCAGCAGCCAAGATCGGCAGGTCCAAGAGACCCAGTACTTC,CASSQDRQVQETQYF
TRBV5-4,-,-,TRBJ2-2,TGTGCCAGCAGCTCCTCCGGGGGGCCCAACACCGGGGAGCTGTTTTTT,CASSSSGGPNTGELFF
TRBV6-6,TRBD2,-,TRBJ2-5,TGTGCCAGCAGTTACAACCTAGCGGCTCAAGAGACCCAGTACTTC,CASSYNLAAQETQYF